The present T cell receptor (beta chain) was sequenced within a study of neurological immune-mediated disorders. Many counts were recorded for this clonotype. V was shortened by 0 bases and J by 6 bases, with 10 bases between the two germline ends. Germline CDR1 reads SGHRS; CDR2 reads YFSETQ. CDR3 length: 14 residues. Via MiXCR, TCRdb re-called the 5' RACE reads, giving one row per CDR3 protein. Among about 87,000 distinct CDR3 sequences listed, around 3.5% were seen once. This TCR was sampled from a woman aged 50 to 60 with multiple sclerosis. The sequenced sample consisted of PBMCs. The chain combines TRBV5-1 with TRBJ2-1; D is unclear. The CDR3 region has the DNA TGCGCCAGCAGCTTGGCCCCAGCGACCAATGAGCAGTTCTTC. It is translated as CASSLAPATNEQFF.